Reported below is one TCR beta chain. CDR3 size: 15 residues. Generated by immunoSEQ multiplex PCR, the TCRdb table keeps only in-frame clones and is missing some. The table lists under 250,000 clones, about 78% of them singletons. This entry is derived from a study of blood T cell repertoires in COVID-19. V gene TRBV1 combines with J gene TRBJ2-1; the table's D call, TRBD2, has no DNA check behind it. TRBV1 is described as a pseudogene. Material for sequencing was peripheral blood. This receptor was taken from a woman in her 70s with acute or convalescent COVID-19. For the CDR3, the DNA is TGCACCAGCAGCCACCTAAAGGAGGACTGCAATGAGCAGTTCTTC. The encoded protein is CTSSHLKEDCNEQFF.